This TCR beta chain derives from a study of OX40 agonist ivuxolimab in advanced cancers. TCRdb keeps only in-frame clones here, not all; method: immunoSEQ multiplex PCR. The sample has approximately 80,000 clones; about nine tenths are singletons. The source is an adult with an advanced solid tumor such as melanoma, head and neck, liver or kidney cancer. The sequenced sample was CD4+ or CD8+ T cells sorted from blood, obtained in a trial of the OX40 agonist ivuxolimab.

In nucleotides, the CDR3 is TGTGCCAGTAGTCCGGGCCCAGCGGCACACTATGGCTACACCTTC. Translating it yields CASSPGPAAHYGYTF. The chain employs TRBV19 and TRBJ1-2; D gene uncertain. Trimming took off 5 bases at V and 3 bases at J, with 16 bases between the two ends. Per germline, CDR1 LNHDA and CDR2 SQIVND (reference sequence). This CDR3 is built from 15 residues.